A selection of T cell receptor beta chains follows, all from one sample in a study of T cell responses to AZD1222 COVID-19 vaccine. Assay: immunoSEQ multiplex PCR; the TCRdb copy retains only in-frame clones and omits some. The sample consists of 90,000 to 100,000 clones, 85% to 90% of them appearing once. The specimen comprised peripheral blood, sampled on day 0 of AZD1222 vaccination. These receptors all stem from an adult in good health. Both conserved end residues are part of each CDR3. The D gene is left open where the match is weak. Only part of the rows carry a size: once, few, many, or a class if the clone is expanded.

cdr3_length j_call clone_size d_call v_call cdr3_aa cdr3_nt
13 TRBJ1-2 NA NA TRBV5-1 CASSPPNVHGYTF TGCGCCAGCAGCCCCCCGAACGTACATGGCTACACCTTC
13 TRBJ2-3 NA NA TRBV9 CASTGPRADTQYF TGTGCCAGCACCGGGCCCAGGGCAGATACGCAGTATTTT
14 TRBJ2-1 NA TRBD1 TRBV10-1 CASSWGQGVNEQFF TGCGCCAGCAGCTGGGGACAGGGGGTAAATGAGCAGTTCTTC
14 TRBJ2-1 few NA TRBV7-7 CASSRDSDYNEQFF TGTGCTAGCAGCCGAGACAGCGACTACAATGAGCAGTTCTTC
15 TRBJ2-3 NA TRBD1 TRBV5-1 CASTPTGQGPDTQYF TGCGCCAGCACCCCCACGGGACAGGGGCCAGATACGCAGTATTTT
14 TRBJ1-1 NA NA TRBV5-4 CASSSGTPGSEAFF TGTGCCAGCAGCTCCGGGACACCCGGCAGTGAAGCTTTCTTT
12 TRBJ2-7 NA NA TRBV7-9 CASGQPSYEQYF TGTGCCAGCGGCCAGCCATCCTACGAGCAGTACTTC
15 TRBJ2-6 NA NA TRBV19 CASSIPGPGANVLTF TGTGCCAGTAGTATCCCAGGGCCTGGGGCCAACGTCCTGACTTTC
14 TRBJ1-3 NA NA TRBV2 CASSETLSGNTIYF TGTGCCAGCAGTGAGACACTCTCTGGAAACACCATATATTTT
11 TRBJ1-1 NA NA TRBV5-4 CASSWGTKAFF TGTGCCAGCAGCTGGGGGACAAAAGCTTTCTTT
16 TRBJ1-6 NA TRBD1 TRBV6-5 CASSYRGTVPNSPLHF TGTGCCAGCAGTTACCGCGGGACAGTTCCTAATTCACCCCTCCACTTT
16 TRBJ1-3 NA NA TRBV6-1 CASSEAAGIYGNTIYF TGTGCCAGCAGTGAAGCGGCAGGTATATATGGAAACACCATATATTTT
15 TRBJ2-7 NA NA TRBV6-5 CASSPQVTEGYEQYF TGTGCCAGCAGTCCCCAGGTGACAGAGGGATACGAGCAGTACTTC
14 TRBJ1-6 many TRBD1 TRBV10-2 CASSGDRSNSPLHF TGCGCCAGCAGCGGGGACAGATCTAATTCACCCCTCCACTTT
15 TRBJ1-4 NA NA TRBV9 CASSPVQTTNEKLFF TGTGCCAGCAGCCCAGTCCAGACAACTAATGAAAAACTGTTTTTT
16 TRBJ2-6 NA NA TRBV5-1 CASSWPLFSGANVLTF TGCGCCAGCAGCTGGCCGTTGTTCTCTGGGGCCAACGTCCTGACTTTC
17 TRBJ1-3 NA NA TRBV5-1 CASSLGSGRHSGNTIYF TGCGCCAGCAGCTTGGGTTCGGGACGGCACTCTGGAAACACCATATATTTT
13 TRBJ1-2 NA NA TRBV3-1/TRBV3-2 CASSQAGRGISTF TGTGCCAGCAGCCAAGCCGGGAGGGGTATCAGCACCTTC
15 TRBJ2-2 NA TRBD1 TRBV7-6 CASSPGTGATGELFF TGTGCCAGCAGCCCCGGGACAGGGGCCACCGGGGAGCTGTTTTTT
14 TRBJ1-1 NA TRBD1 TRBV5-1 CASSPPGGSDEAFF TGCGCCAGCAGCCCCCCAGGGGGATCGGATGAAGCTTTCTTT
15 TRBJ1-6 few NA TRBV11-2 CASKRSGGFNSPLHF TGTGCCAGCAAAAGATCCGGCGGGTTCAATTCACCCCTCCACTTT
14 TRBJ1-1 NA NA TRBV4-1 CASSPNQQNTEAFF TGCGCCAGCAGCCCCAACCAACAGAACACTGAAGCTTTCTTT
16 TRBJ1-1 NA TRBD1 TRBV27 CASSLWGQPGNTEAFF TGTGCCAGCAGTTTATGGGGACAGCCCGGGAATACTGAAGCTTTCTTT
17 TRBJ1-5 once TRBD1 TRBV6-1 CASSEWGQGLSNQPQHF TGTGCCAGCAGTGAATGGGGACAGGGGCTTAGCAATCAGCCCCAGCATTTT
13 TRBJ1-2 NA NA TRBV30 CAWSVISGYGYTF TGTGCCTGGAGTGTAATATCGGGTTATGGCTACACCTTC
13 TRBJ1-1 NA NA TRBV6-5 CASSPSRQTEAFF TGTGCCAGCAGTCCCAGTCGGCAGACTGAAGCTTTCTTT
12 TRBJ1-1 NA NA TRBV14 CASSQRNTEAFF TGTGCCAGCAGCCAACGGAACACTGAAGCTTTCTTT
16 TRBJ1-5 NA NA TRBV28 CASSSGQFRSNQPQHF TGTGCCAGCAGCTCTGGACAGTTTCGTAGCAATCAGCCCCAGCATTTT
16 TRBJ1-4 NA TRBD1 TRBV27 CASSSTGIESNEKLFF TGTGCCAGCAGTTCGACAGGGATAGAATCTAATGAAAAACTGTTTTTT